This TCR beta chain came from a study of blood T cell repertoires in COVID-19. Recruits, aged roughly 18 to 95 years, lived in roughly 22 US areas. Cohort allocation depended upon clinical history that participants reported. TCRdb keeps only in-frame clones here, not all; method: immunoSEQ multiplex PCR. The table lists 300,000 or so clones, 90% of them singletons. CDR1 and CDR2 from the germline V gene are SEHNR and FQNEAQ (reference sequence). The CDR3 runs 14 residues. Trimming pared 4 bases from V and 0 bases from J, leaving 10 bases between. The source material was PBMCs or T cells enriched from blood (not recorded which). This receptor was obtained from a man in his sixties who had recovered from COVID-19. The rearrangement links TRBV7-9 to TRBJ2-7; D uncertain. CDR3 DNA: TGTGCCAGCAGCTCCCCGCAAGCCTCCTACGAGCAGTACTTC. Its protein product is CASSSPQASYEQYF.